The 13 T cell receptor beta chains listed next were all sequenced from one sample in a study of early T cells in non-severe SARS-CoV-2 infection. TCRdb re-called the 5' RACE reads through MiXCR, storing one row per CDR3 protein. The table has tens of thousands of distinct CDR3 sequences, approximately 8% seen once. This sample comprised whole blood, obtained at baseline. The receptor set was obtained from an adult who was a healthcare worker with PCR-confirmed SARS-CoV-2 infection or an uninfected control (not recorded which).

As to this clonotype: A read error is possible here, since a much larger clone lies one base away. The chain uses TRBV28 and TRBJ2-3; D uncertain. Trimming cost V 2 bases and J 3 bases, with 6 bases left between them. CDR3 size: 13 residues. CDR1 and CDR2 from the germline V gene are MDHEN and SYDVKM. Here the CDR3 DNA reads TGTGCCAGCAGTTTAGAAGGAACAGATACGCAGTATTTT. Translation: CASSLEGTDTQYF.

In this sample, this clonotype turned up a few times. The CDR3, as DNA: TGCGCCAGCAGCTTGCTTCAGCGAAATGAGCAGTTCTTC. Translated: CASSLLQRNEQFF. The V gene is TRBV5-1, the J gene TRBJ2-1; the D is unclear. Germline CDR1 reads SGHRS; CDR2 reads YFSETQ. The CDR3 consists of 13 residues. The V and J ends lost 1 base and 7 bases respectively, with 9 bases between them.

This chain links TRBV2 with TRBJ1-2; D is ambiguous. Trimming removed 3 bases from V and 3 bases from J, with 5 bases in between. This CDR3 has 12 residues. Germline loops: CDR1 SNHLY, CDR2 FYNNEI. The CDR3 DNA follows: TGTGCCAGCAGTGAGAGCCACTATGGCTACACCTTC. This sequence encodes CASSESHYGYTF. Full variable domain (missing parts from reference TRBV2 and TRBJ1-2): EPEVTQTPSHQVTQMGQEVILRCVPISNHLYFYWYRQILGQKVEFLVSFYNNEISEKSEIFDDQFSVERPDGSNFTLKIRSTKLEDSAMYFCASSESHYGYTFGSGTRLTVV.

This clonotype came up a few times. This CDR3 reads CASSLSLAGVADTQYF. CDR3 bases: TGTGCCAGCAGTTTATCGTTAGCGGGGGTCGCAGATACGCAGTATTTT. V gene TRBV28 combines with J gene TRBJ2-3; 9 bases align to TRBD2. Germline CDR1 MDHEN, CDR2 SYDVKM. This CDR3 has 16 amino acids. Trimming took 1 base from V and 4 from J; bases not matched to a gene: 6.

The chain combines TRBV30 with TRBJ2-7; D not resolved. CDR1 is GTSNPN and CDR2 is SVGIG in the germline V gene (reference sequence). The CDR3 is 11 amino acids. Trimming cost V 8 bases and J 3 bases, with 11 bases left between them. The CDR3, as DNA: TGTGCCAAAAGGGTCTACTACGAGCAGTACTTC. It yields the protein CAKRVYYEQYF.

This clonotype is classed as medium-sized. The junction differs from germline at one of its ends, possibly a read error. This chain joins TRBV5-5 and TRBJ2-7, with 10 bases aligning to TRBD1. The CDR3 has 14 amino acids. Germline lookup yields CDR1 SGHKS and CDR2 YYEKEE (reference sequence). CDR3: CASSTGQGAYEQYF. In nucleotides, the CDR3 is TGCGCCAGCAGCACAGGACAGGGGGCCTACGAGCAGTACTTC.

This clonotype was counted many times. V is TRBV5-1 and J is TRBJ2-3, with TRBD1 matching over 10 bases. V shed 2 bases, J shed 5 bases, and the junction held 5 bases outside the gene matches. Germline V lookup: CDR1 SGHRS, CDR2 YFSETQ. This CDR3 has 15 residues. The CDR3 DNA is TGCGCCAGCAGCTTTGGGACAGGGGACCGAGATACGCAGTATTTT. Translation gives CASSFGTGDRDTQYF. The full variable domain, rest sourced from reference TRBV5-1 and TRBJ2-3, is KAGVTQTPRYLIKTRGQQVTLSCSPISGHRSVSWYQQTPGQGLQFLFEYFSETQRNKGNFPGRFSGRQFSNSRSEMNVSTLELGDSALYLCASSFGTGDRDTQYFGPGTRLTVL.

J is TRBJ2-5 and V is TRBV5-6; a weak D match, TRBD2 (6 bases). Germline-derived CDR1 and CDR2 are SGHDT and YYEEEE. Trimming stripped 0 bases from V and 7 bases from J, with 7 bases between. The CDR3 has 12 residues. CDR3 bases: TGTGCCAGCAGCTTGGCCGGGGGGACCCAGTACTTC. Protein: CASSLAGGTQYF.

This clonotype has ten or more counts. The genes are TRBV28 and TRBJ2-1, with 11 bases matching TRBD2. V lost 5 bases to trimming and J lost 9 bases; unmatched junction nucleotides: 12. Germline V gene lookup returns CDR1 MDHEN and CDR2 SYDVKM. CDR3 length: 16 amino acids. The CDR3 nucleotides read TGTGCCAGCAGTAAGACTAGCGGGGCGAGGGTTCTTGAGCAGTTCTTC. Residues: CASSKTSGARVLEQFF.

There are many counts of this clonotype. The rearrangement uses TRBV7-8 and TRBJ2-5; 7 positions match TRBD1. The CDR3 extends over 15 amino acids. Losses at the gene ends were 5 bases for V and 3 bases for J; bases not matched to a gene: 9. The germline V gene encodes CDR1 SGHVS and CDR2 FQNEAQ. The CDR3 region has the DNA TGTGCCAGCAGCCCCCGGGTCAGGGGGAAAGAGACCCAGTACTTC. This translates into CASSPRVRGKETQYF.

The chain links TRBV11-2 to TRBJ2-7, with unresolved D. Germline V lookup: CDR1 SGHAT, CDR2 FQNNGV. Trimming took off 2 bases at V and 1 base at J, with 6 bases between the two ends. CDR3 length: 13 residues. The CDR3 sequence: CASSLSQSYEQYF. Written as DNA, the CDR3 is TGTGCCAGCAGCTTAAGTCAGTCCTACGAGCAGTACTTC.

This clonotype was observed many times. The genes are TRBV6-5 and TRBJ2-3, with TRBD2 identical over 11 bases. The CDR3 consists of 16 residues. Looked up from germline, CDR1 is MNHEY and CDR2 is SVGAGI. The V segment lost 6 bases and the J segment 1 base; nucleotides outside the gene matches: 6. CDR3: CASRKLAGVRTDTQYF. The CDR3 DNA reads as TGTGCCAGCAGAAAACTAGCGGGGGTCCGCACAGATACGCAGTATTTT.

The table lists this clonotype with a few counts. The chain carries TRBV6-1 and TRBJ1-4, with D possibly being TRBD1 (5 bases). The V end was cut by 1 base, the J end by 5 bases, with 11 bases between. CDR3 length equals 15 residues. Germline assignment: CDR1 MNHNS and CDR2 SASEGT. The CDR3 bases are TGTGCCAGCAGTGAAGTGGAGGGGCAGAATGAAAAACTGTTTTTT. As protein: CASSEVEGQNEKLFF.